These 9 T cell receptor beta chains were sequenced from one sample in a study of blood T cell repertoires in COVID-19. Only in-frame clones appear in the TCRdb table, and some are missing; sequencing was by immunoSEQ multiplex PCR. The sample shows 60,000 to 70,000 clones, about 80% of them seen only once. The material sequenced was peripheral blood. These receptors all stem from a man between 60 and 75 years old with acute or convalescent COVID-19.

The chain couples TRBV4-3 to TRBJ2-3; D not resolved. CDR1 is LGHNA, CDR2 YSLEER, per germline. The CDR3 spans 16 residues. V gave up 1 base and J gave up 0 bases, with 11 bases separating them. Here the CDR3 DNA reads TGCGCCAGCAGCCAAGTGGTTGCGGCTAGCACAGATACGCAGTATTTT. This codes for CASSQVVAASTDTQYF.

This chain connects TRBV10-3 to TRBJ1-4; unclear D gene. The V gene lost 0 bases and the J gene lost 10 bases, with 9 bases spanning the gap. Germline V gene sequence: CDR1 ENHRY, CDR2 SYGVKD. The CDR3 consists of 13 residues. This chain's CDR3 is CAISESRTGKLFF. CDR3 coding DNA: TGTGCCATCAGTGAGTCTAGGACTGGAAAACTGTTTTTT.

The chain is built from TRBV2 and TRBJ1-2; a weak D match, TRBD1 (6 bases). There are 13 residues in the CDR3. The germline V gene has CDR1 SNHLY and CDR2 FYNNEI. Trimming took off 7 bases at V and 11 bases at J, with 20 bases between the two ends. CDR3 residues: CASIIRGQPAYTF. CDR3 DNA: TGTGCCAGCATCATCAGGGGCCAGCCGGCTTACACCTTC.

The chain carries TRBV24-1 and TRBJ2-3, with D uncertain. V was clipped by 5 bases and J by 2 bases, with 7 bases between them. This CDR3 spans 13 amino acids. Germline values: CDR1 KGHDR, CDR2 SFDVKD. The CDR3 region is CATSGQTTDTQYF. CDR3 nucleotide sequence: TGTGCCACCAGTGGACAAACCACAGATACGCAGTATTTT.

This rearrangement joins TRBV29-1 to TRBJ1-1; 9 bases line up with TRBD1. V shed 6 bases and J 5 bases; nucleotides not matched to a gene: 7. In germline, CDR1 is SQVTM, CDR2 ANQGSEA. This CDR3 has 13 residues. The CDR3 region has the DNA TGCAGCGTGCCGACAGGGGGAGGTACTGAAGCTTTCTTT. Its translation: CSVPTGGGTEAFF.

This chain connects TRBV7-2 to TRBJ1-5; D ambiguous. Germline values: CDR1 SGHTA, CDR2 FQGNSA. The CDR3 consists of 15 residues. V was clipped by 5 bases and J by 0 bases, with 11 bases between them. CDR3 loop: CASSERVSSNQPQHF. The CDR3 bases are TGTGCCAGCAGCGAACGGGTCTCTAGCAATCAGCCCCAGCATTTT. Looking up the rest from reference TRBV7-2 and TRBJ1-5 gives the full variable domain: GAGVSQSPSNKVTEKGKDVELRCDPISGHTALYWYRQSLGQGLEFLIYFQGNSAPDKSGLPSDRFSAERTGGSVSTLTIQRTQQEDSAVYLCASSERVSSNQPQHFGDGTRLSIL.

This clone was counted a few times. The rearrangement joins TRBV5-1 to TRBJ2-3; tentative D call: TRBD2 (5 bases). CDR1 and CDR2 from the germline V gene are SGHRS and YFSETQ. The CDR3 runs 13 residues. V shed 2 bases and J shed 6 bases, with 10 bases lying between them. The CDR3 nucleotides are TGCGCCAGCAGCTTATGGTCGGGGGATACGCAGTATTTT. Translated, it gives CASSLWSGDTQYF.

The CDR3 loop reads CASSRGDRPHNEQFF. DNA for the CDR3: TGTGCCAGCAGTAGGGGGGACAGACCACACAATGAGCAGTTCTTC. This chain connects TRBV7-9 to TRBJ2-1; possibly TRBD1 for D (7 bases). The germline V gene encodes CDR1 SEHNR and CDR2 FQNEAQ (reference sequence). CDR3 size: 15 residues. V was clipped by 6 bases and J by 5 bases, with 17 bases between them.

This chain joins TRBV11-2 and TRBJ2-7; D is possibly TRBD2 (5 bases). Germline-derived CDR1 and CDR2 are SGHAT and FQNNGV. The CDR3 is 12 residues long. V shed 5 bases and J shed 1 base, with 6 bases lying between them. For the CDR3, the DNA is TGTGCCAGCAGCCGGGAATCCTACGAGCAGTACGTC. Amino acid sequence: CASSRESYEQYV.